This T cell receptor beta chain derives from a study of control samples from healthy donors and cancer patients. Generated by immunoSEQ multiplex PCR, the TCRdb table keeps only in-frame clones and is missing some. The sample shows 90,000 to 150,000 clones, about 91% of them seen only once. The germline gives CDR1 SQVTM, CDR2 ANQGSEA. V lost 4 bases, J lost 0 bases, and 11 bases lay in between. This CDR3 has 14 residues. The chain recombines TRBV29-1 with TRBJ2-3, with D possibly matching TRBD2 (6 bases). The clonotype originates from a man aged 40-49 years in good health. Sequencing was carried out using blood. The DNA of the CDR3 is TGCAGCGTTGGTCTAGCGACTAGCACAGATACGCAGTATTTT. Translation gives CSVGLATSTDTQYF.